This T cell receptor beta chain appears in the sequencing data of a study of cytomegalovirus exposure and HLA in healthy donors. V dropped 5 bases and J dropped 2; count of bases not matched to a gene: 6. This CDR3 contains 15 residues. CDR1 is MNHEY and CDR2 is SMNVEV in the germline V gene (reference sequence). Primers for the PCR totalled 60 Vbeta and 13 Jbeta. In the study's own analysis: An analysis performed later counted around 86 million unique TCR beta chains (around 9.9 million of them shared). Clones were read by immunoSEQ multiplex PCR, and TCRdb kept only the in-frame ones, dropping some. The D gene and trimming were derived from the DNA, and the V and J assignments and clone size from that table. This sample has roughly 110,000 clones, with roughly 68% found just once.

V and J are TRBV27 and TRBJ2-7; TRBD2 matches 10 bases. The source of this sequence is a man aged 25 to 45 in good health and CMV-seropositive. Sequencing input: PBMCs. CDR3 sequence reads: CASSLVAGGAYEQYV. The CDR3 DNA reads TGTGCCAGCAGTCTGGTAGCGGGAGGCGCCTACGAGCAGTACGTC.